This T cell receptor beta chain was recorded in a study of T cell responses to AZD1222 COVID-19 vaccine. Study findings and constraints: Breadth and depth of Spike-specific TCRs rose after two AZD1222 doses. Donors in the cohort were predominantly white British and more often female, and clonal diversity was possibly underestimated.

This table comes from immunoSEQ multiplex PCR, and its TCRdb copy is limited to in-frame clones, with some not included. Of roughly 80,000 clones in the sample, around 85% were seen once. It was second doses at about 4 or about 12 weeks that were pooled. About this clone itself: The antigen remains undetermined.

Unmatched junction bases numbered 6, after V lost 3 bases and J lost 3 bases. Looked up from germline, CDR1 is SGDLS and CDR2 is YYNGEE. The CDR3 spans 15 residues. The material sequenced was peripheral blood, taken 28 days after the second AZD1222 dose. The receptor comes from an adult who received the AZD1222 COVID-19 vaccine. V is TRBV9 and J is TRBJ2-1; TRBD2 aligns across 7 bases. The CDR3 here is CASSAGTNLYNEQFF. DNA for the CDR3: TGTGCCAGCAGCGCCGGGACTAACCTCTACAATGAGCAGTTCTTC.